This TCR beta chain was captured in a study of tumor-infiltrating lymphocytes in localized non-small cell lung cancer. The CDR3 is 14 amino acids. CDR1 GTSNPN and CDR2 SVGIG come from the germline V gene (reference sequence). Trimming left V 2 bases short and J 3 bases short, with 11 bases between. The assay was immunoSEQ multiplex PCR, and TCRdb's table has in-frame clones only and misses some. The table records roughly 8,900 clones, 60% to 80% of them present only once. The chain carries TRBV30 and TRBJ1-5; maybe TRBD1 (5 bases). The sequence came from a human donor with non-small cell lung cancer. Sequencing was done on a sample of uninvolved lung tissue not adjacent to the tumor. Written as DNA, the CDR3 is TGTGCCTGGAGTTTATTCGGGGCCAATCAGCCCCAGCATTTT. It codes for CAWSLFGANQPQHF. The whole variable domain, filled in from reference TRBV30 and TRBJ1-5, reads SQTIHQWPATLVQPVGSPLSLECTVEGTSNPNLYWYRQAAGRGLQLLFYSVGIGQISSEVPQNLSASRPQDRQFILSSKKLLLSDSGFYLCAWSLFGANQPQHFGDGTRLSIL.